Reported below is one T cell receptor beta chain. The clone's antigen remains unknown. No base quality values were provided; no much bigger clone lies one nucleotide off. The library was made by the immunoSEQ multiplex PCR assay. For the multiplex PCR, a mixture combining 60 forward primers for TCR Vbeta segments and 13 reverse primers for TCR Jbeta segments was used. The CDR3 region of rearranged TCR beta genes was amplified from genomic DNA by a multiplex PCR assay. On the Illumina HiSeq System, the amplified TCR beta libraries were sequenced as 87-base-pair reads. The study's processing was this. A later analysis tallied roughly 80 million unique TCR beta chains across the approximately 670 repertoires, and some 10 million of those chains were shared by two or more donors. To remove PCR and sequencing errors, raw reads were error-corrected and collapsed into unique sequences using a nearest-neighbor algorithm that merged closely related sequences. To assign V, D and J gene segments, CDR3 sequences were aligned to IMGT reference sequences. For a sequence to be retained, a match of at least six nucleotides was required to both a V gene segment and a J gene segment. A rearrangement counted as productive if the CDR3 had no stop codons and remained in frame with V and J, and every other rearrangement counted as non-productive. Following IMGT convention, CDR3 was defined as the stretch from the second conserved V-encoded cysteine to the conserved J-encoded phenylalanine. The earlier analysis of 587 of the donors excluded any sequence lacking an unambiguous match to a single V gene segment. An earlier analysis of just under 600 of the donors called V segments functional above 56.7% productive rearrangements and segregating when the between-donor standard deviation exceeded 5%. A statistical classification framework was developed to diagnose cytomegalovirus status using the catalog of TCR beta chain sequences. In a later analysis, V and J genes were assigned by comparing TCR nucleotide sequences against IMGT/GENE-DB human TR gene sequences. The TCRdist pipeline was used in a later analysis to assign CDR3 sequences and most-parsimonious VDJ recombination scenarios. A later analysis defined each TCR beta chain by its CDR3 amino acid sequence plus V-gene family, and excluded reads lacking a unique V-gene family. To address suspected cross-contamination and a sequencing artifact, a later analysis removed 592 highly shared, low-generation-probability nucleotide sequences. In a later analysis, a clonal expansion index for each public chain was calculated from normalized within-repertoire ranks of inferred template counts. In a later analysis, generation probabilities were computed using a VDJ recombination model fitted to out-of-frame rearrangements, and the results were checked against IGoR. In a later analysis, hypergeometric tests were used to score TCR-TCR, TCR-HLA and TCR-CMV co-occurrence, with a repertoire-size bias correction applied to TCR pairs. A later analysis estimated false discovery rates by permuting HLA or CMV assignments 20 times. A later analysis grouped co-occurring TCRs with DBSCAN, adding TCRdist sequence similarity when clustering within HLA-allele-positive subsets. Co-occurrence clustering excluded repertoires with fewer than 30,000 or more than 120,000 public chains, plus five with anomalous nucleotide sharing. The table comes from immuneACCESS by way of TCRdb, which keeps in-frame sequences with V and J called. Part of the clones is missing from these tables; in studies checked, under half for an unresolved V gene and the rest for unknown reasons. V and J calls and clone size come straight from that table; D and trimming were deduced from the DNA. For this sample there are approximately 110,000 clones; roughly 74% appear just once. Of the sample, roughly 3.5% falls within the top ten clones.

The sample comes from a study of cytomegalovirus exposure and HLA in healthy donors (dated by TCRdb to 2016 to 2017). In terms of the full investigation: An earlier analysis of approximately 640 of the donors reported more than 250 Gb of sequence data and more than 90 million unique TCR beta sequences from 150 million to 200 million T cells. An early release that covered roughly 600 HLA-typed donors contained 250 to 350 gigabases of sequencing data and some 87 million unique TCR sequences. The genetic ancestry cluster associated with self-reported Caucasian donors included 80% to 90% of the 300 to 400 genotyped donors. The study aimed to test whether signatures of past pathogen exposure could be identified by cataloging public T cell receptors. The study profiled the T cell repertoires of 666 subjects by immunosequencing and related them to cytomegalovirus serostatus. Along with the roughly 670-subject first cohort, a separate validation cohort of approximately 110 different subjects was used. To predict cytomegalovirus infection status, the study combined high-throughput TCR immunosequencing, statistical association of individual TCRs with disease status, and machine learning. In a later analysis, previously published TCR beta repertoires from fewer than 750 donors were re-analyzed and high-resolution HLA genotyping was added so that TCR occurrence patterns could be studied. Rather than drawing on any new phenotypic data, the later analysis identified candidate immune exposures from TCR beta sequences and the way those sequences occurred across donors. An earlier analysis of 450 to 750 of the donors used high-throughput TCR beta sequencing to judge whether each TCR beta V gene segment behaved as functional or pseudogenic. Alongside the repertoire data, information on donor age, sex, ethnicity and CMV serostatus was compiled. Genome-wide SNP genotypes for about 60% of the roughly 700 donors were used in a later genetic analysis, which treated that subset as a discovery cohort. Every repertoire in the discovery cohort had been generated on one and the same sequencing platform. Both class I and class II loci were covered by HLA typing, at four-digit resolution. The number of typed donors differed by locus: roughly 629-640 for A, B, C, DRB1 and DQB1; about 520 for DQA1; roughly 600 for DPA1; and about 450 for DPB1. Several DR-DQ haplotypes were handled as single units for association and clustering, since linkage in the cohort was strong. Among around 400 genotyped donors of the cohort, an average of roughly 230,000 unique TCR beta nucleotide sequences was sequenced per donor, of which about 19% were non-productive. Points the paper makes about the study in general: In both the original and validation cohorts, the classifier was reported to diagnose cytomegalovirus status with high specificity and sensitivity. Broadly in line with IMGT annotations, most TCR beta V segments showed up in productive rearrangements about 87% or about 30% of the time in an earlier analysis of 587 of the donors. Strong co-occurrence of HLA alleles, especially DR and DQ, made assigning TCR associations to individual alleles difficult. The authors suggested that the approach could potentially be extended to other disease states and immunological phenotypes. A later analysis associated approximately 17,000 TCR beta sequences with specific HLA alleles at a false discovery rate of 0.05. According to a later analysis, parvovirus B19, influenza, CMV and Epstein-Barr virus appeared linked to several top co-occurrence clusters. Most CMV-associated TCR beta chains appeared to be HLA-restricted in a later analysis, and the HLA associations seemed to be driven largely by CMV exposure. A later analysis found that HLA-associated TCR beta chains were more clonally expanded and had lower generation probabilities than equally common non-associated chains. Most TCR sequences were seen in very few donors, while some public TCRs were found in many individuals. The only immune exposure information available for the cohort was CMV serostatus. Correlated functional status among segregating V segments might reflect linkage disequilibrium, but an unknown experimental factor could not be ruled out. Some IMGT-functional V segments, including TRBV6-2 and TRBV6-3, could not be distinguished by the 87-base-pair reads and were therefore excluded. A further reported finding was that TCR beta sequences accurately predicted the HLA-A and HLA-B alleles for most subjects in the first cohort. The study listed approximately 160 TCR beta chains as associated with cytomegalovirus. The sequencing pipeline was judged likely to have produced a cluster of highly shared sequence variants as a technical artifact. The presence/absence analyses assumed that sequencing depth was roughly uniform across donors, and that assumption may not be true. This cohort had only TCR beta chains sequenced, and the lack of alpha or paired-chain data limited which features could be detected. In vitro tests confirmed that a few of the cytomegalovirus-associated TCR beta chains recognize cytomegalovirus antigens. A later analysis found that TCR association rates varied across HLA loci, with DRB1 alleles showing the most associated TCRs and HLA-C alleles the fewest. An association between a missense DCLRE1C variant and V-gene and J-gene trimming of TCR beta chains was found in a later genetic analysis and replicated in an independent cohort. Approximately 18 rarely observed V segments, including chromosome 9 orphons, were excluded from the earlier analysis of approximately 500 of the donors because counts were too low. A later genetic analysis reported fewer N-insertions in productive TCRs among donors in an Asian-associated ancestry cluster than the approximately 670-donor mean. Because some donors lacked HLA typing at each locus, the association tests relied only on the typed subset.

Taken from the germline V gene, the CDR1 and CDR2 loops are MNHEY and SVGAGI. Its CDR3 holds 14 amino acids, cysteine through phenylalanine. Only CDR3 DNA is held: 42 bases, read in frame from base 1. A distance of 15 bases separates the germline ends of V and J, which lose 6 bases and 4 bases respectively. The cohort was made up of 666 healthy bone marrow donors. At the time of sampling, all cohort members were nominally healthy, though unrecorded immune exposures were likely present. The donor tested CMV seronegative and was one of the 352 seronegative cohort members. Every donor gave a peripheral blood sample, and the peripheral blood mononuclear cells from that sample were used for TCR beta sequencing. Genomic DNA extraction from the blood cell samples was performed with the Qiagen DNeasy Blood Extraction Kit.

This TCR was sampled from a man in his forties in good health and CMV-seronegative. The V and J genes are TRBV6-5 and TRBJ2-5; the D region possibly corresponds to TRBD2 (6 bases align). The material sequenced was PBMCs. The nucleotides read TGTGCCAGCAGACCCGGACTAACTGTAGAGACCCAGTACTTC. This codes for CASRPGLTVETQYF.